This TCR beta chain was obtained from a study of beta chain features in type 1 diabetes. Study-wide results and limits: Diminished insertions and augmented deletions at VDJ junctions characterized type 1 diabetes patients. Type 1 diabetes patients had TCRB CDR3s that were shorter (moderately but significantly so) in all four CD4+ subsets.

The investigators reverse transcribed all of the isolated RNA, so they sequenced expressed TCRB transcripts. Clones were read by immunoSEQ multiplex PCR, and TCRdb kept only the in-frame ones, dropping some. The data hold 900,000 or so clones, with about a sixth observed a single time. The CDR3 extends over 17 amino acids. V was pared by 2 bases and J by 7 bases, with 14 bases of the junction left unmatched. Germline CDR1 reads SGHVS; CDR2 reads FNYEAQ. Details on this clone: What it binds is not known.

There was one heparinised blood draw per donor, averaging around 0.11 L. All sorted populations exceeded 98% purity. The sequence derives from a woman aged 18-35 years in good health. The sample comprised naive CD4+ T cells from blood. The J gene is TRBJ2-1, the V gene TRBV7-6; TRBD2 matches 7 bases. In nucleotides, the CDR3 is TGTGCCAGCAGCTTAACCGGCCGAGCGGGGACCCGGAATGAGCAGTTCTTC. This codes for CASSLTGRAGTRNEQFF. Combining the CDR3 with reference TRBV7-6 and TRBJ2-1 gives the whole variable domain GAGVSQSPRYKVTKRGQDVALRCDPISGHVSLYWYRQALGQGPEFLTYFNYEAQQDKSGLPNDRFSAERPEGSISTLTIQRTEQRDSAMYRCASSLTGRAGTRNEQFFGPGTRLTVL.